The rows below give T cell receptor beta chains drawn from one sample of a study of cytomegalovirus exposure and HLA in healthy donors. Profiled with immunoSEQ multiplex PCR; TCRdb holds only in-frame clones, not every one. The data contain about 77,000 clones, roughly 80% of them singletons. The sequenced sample was PBMCs. All receptors come from a man aged 35 to 55 in good health and CMV-seronegative. Both conserved end residues are part of each CDR3.

V	J	CDR3
TRBV30	TRBJ2-1	CAWSVRGHSYNEQFF
TRBV6-5	TRBJ1-2	CASSDPGQNYGYTF
TRBV7-7	TRBJ2-2	CASSPPTGGPGELFF
TRBV11-2	TRBJ1-3	CASSFSQIQGTGNTIYF
TRBV25-1	TRBJ2-1	CASSEWVGSGYNEQFF
TRBV5-1	TRBJ1-2	CASSFGQGAYGYTF
TRBV5-3	.	CATPGLSSSYEQYF
TRBV5-1	TRBJ2-6	CASSLAGTGMGGANVLTF
TRBV6-6	TRBJ2-7	CASSYMRGTEQYF
TRBV10-3	TRBJ2-6	CAISLGANVLTF
TRBV30	TRBJ2-1	CAGTSGIVNEQFF
TRBV19	TRBJ2-4	CASSPTGGQNIQYF
TRBV19	TRBJ1-2	CASSMPERIGLEDYGYTF
TRBV23-1	TRBJ1-4	CASSLFAGQGIEKLFF
TRBV6-1	TRBJ1-2	CASRTGTGSNYGYTF
TRBV25-1	TRBJ2-1	CASRELNEQFF
TRBV5-6	TRBJ2-1	CASSLEISPYNEQFF
TRBV7-6	TRBJ2-3	CASSFTQGYLDTQYF
TRBV4-2	TRBJ2-1	CASSQEVLSYNEQFF
TRBV5-6	TRBJ2-1	CASSLLGAGANEQFF
TRBV7-2	TRBJ2-1	CASSSKGLAGDNEQFF
TRBV5-1	TRBJ1-1	CASSLEGVTVTEAFF
TRBV5-6	TRBJ1-5	CASSSPREDNQPQHF
TRBV30	TRBJ2-2	CAWSRLGTTGELFF
TRBV7-2	TRBJ1-1	CASSLDRSSTEAFF
TRBV7-2	TRBJ2-5	CASSFGPETQYF
TRBV6-5	.	CASSYSGDYEQYF
TRBV30	TRBJ2-2	CAWTRRADYGELFF
TRBV20-1	TRBJ1-1	CSARGDLEAFF
TRBV19	TRBJ1-1	CASIPTGAFGYTEAFF
TRBV7-2	TRBJ1-2	CASSLEFRGRNGYTF
TRBV5-1	TRBJ1-1	CASSLSRMQGAAFF
TRBV4-2	TRBJ1-1	CASSQDQTGLNTEAFF
TRBV19	TRBJ2-7	CASSIAYSYEQYF
TRBV9	TRBJ2-7	CASSSFAGGTGISYEQYF
TRBV29-1	TRBJ2-1	CSVELGLAPNEQFF
TRBV10-3	TRBJ2-3	CAISEHSGGTDTQYF
TRBV28	TRBJ1-1	CASSPRTGGNTEAFF
TRBV28	TRBJ1-2	CASRDRVSYGYTF
TRBV5-4	TRBJ2-5	CASKLGGSSGRAVQETQYF
TRBV7-9	TRBJ2-1	CASIESGSGRSSYNEQFF
TRBV6-5	.	CASSYGPQEAYEQYF
TRBV29-1	TRBJ2-1	CSVIGGGLGQFF
TRBV19	TRBJ2-2	CASSLLAGDTTGELFF
TRBV30	TRBJ2-5	CAWSVASAYQETQYF
TRBV19	TRBJ1-5	CASSPRTGHQPQHF
TRBV4-3	TRBJ1-4	CASSPHGDATNEKLFF
TRBV5-5	TRBJ2-2	CASSLDRSGTGELFF
TRBV6-6	TRBJ2-1	CASNDRDRDYNEQFF
TRBV7-2	TRBJ2-3	CASTGGTDTQYF
TRBV6-6	TRBJ1-2	CAIGQAHGYTF
TRBV5-8	TRBJ1-5	CASSLVAGAGNQPQHF
TRBV4-3	TRBJ1-2	CASSQDREGTYGYTF
TRBV7-6	TRBJ2-7	CASSPDTYEQYF
TRBV5-1	TRBJ1-4	CASSLGPGATNEKLFF
TRBV27	TRBJ1-6	CASAHRAGNNSPLHF
TRBV5-1	TRBJ1-6	CASSLGDGRSPLHF
TRBV7-8	TRBJ2-7	CASSRAGGAGYEQYF
TRBV5-4	TRBJ2-2	CASSQGLAGRTGELFF